This T cell receptor (beta chain) was observed in a study of blood T cell repertoires in COVID-19. In the study overall: The cDNA or gDNA used as material had been derived from T cells, B-cell-depleted T cells, or PBMCs.

TCRdb's copy holds only in-frame clones and misses some; the assay was immunoSEQ multiplex PCR. Among tens of thousands of clones listed, around nine tenths were seen once. J lost 4 bases, V lost 4 bases, and 9 bases had no gene match. This CDR3 contains 15 residues. CDR1 SNHLY and CDR2 FYNNEI come from the germline V gene. The TCR comes from a human donor in a cohort sampled during active COVID-19. The donor label of this sample is uncertain. The sequenced material came from peripheral blood. J is TRBJ2-5 and V is TRBV2; TRBD1 matches at 7 bases. CDR3 residues: CASSVGTVRGETQYF. The CDR3 DNA reads as TGTGCCAGCAGTGTTGGGACAGTTCGTGGAGAGACCCAGTACTTC.